Listed below are T cell receptor beta chains from one sample, sequenced in a study of T cells after posttransplantation cyclophosphamide. Repertoires were generated with immunoSEQ multiplex PCR, while TCRdb's copy carries only in-frame clones and drops some. Listed for the sample are roughly 32,000 clones, none seen a single time. The sequenced sample consisted of PBMCs. These receptors all stem from a woman aged 25-40 years in good health and a related stem cell transplant donor. CDR3s include the opening cysteine and the closing phenylalanine or tryptophan. Each record gives: D gene, clone size, CDR3 length, J gene, V gene, CDR3 protein, CDR3 DNA. D genes are given only for firm matches. Where a row states a size, it is once, few, many or the class of an expanded clone; other rows omit it.

TRBD1	few	16	TRBJ1-5	TRBV19	CASRGQGLWSNQPQHF	TGTGCCAGTAGGGGACAGGGCCTCTGGAGCAATCAGCCCCAGCATTTT
TRBD2	many	17	TRBJ2-1	TRBV7-3	CASSPHGGGGVYNEQFF	TGTGCCAGCAGCCCTCACGGGGGCGGGGGGGTCTACAATGAGCAGTTCTTC
-	many	14	TRBJ1-4	TRBV18	CASSPRGAGEKLFF	TGTGCCAGCTCACCAAGAGGGGCCGGTGAAAAACTGTTTTTT
-	many	15	TRBJ1-1	TRBV4-1	CASSQGQVTGTEAFF	TGCGCCAGCAGCCAAGGACAGGTTACAGGGACTGAAGCTTTCTTT
TRBD2	many	19	TRBJ2-5	TRBV5-4	CASSTLVNRLAGGLETQYF	TGTGCCAGCAGCACCTTAGTTAACCGACTAGCGGGGGGGCTTGAGACCCAGTACTTC
TRBD2	many	15	TRBJ2-1	TRBV4-3	CASSQSRGEYNEQFF	TGCGCCAGCAGCCAGTCACGGGGGGAGTACAATGAGCAGTTCTTC
TRBD1	many	16	TRBJ2-5	TRBV4-1	CASSPQARQGRETQYF	TGCGCCAGCAGCCCCCAAGCCCGACAGGGCAGAGAGACCCAGTACTTC
TRBD1	many	15	TRBJ1-6	TRBV19	CASSITGTENSPLHF	TGTGCCAGTAGTATTACCGGGACAGAGAATTCACCCCTCCACTTT
TRBD2	few	15	TRBJ2-5	TRBV5-1	CASSRSSGYQETQYF	TGCGCCAGCAGCAGGTCTAGCGGGTACCAAGAGACCCAGTACTTC
-	many	15	TRBJ2-1	TRBV24-1	CATSDEGGPFNEQFF	TGTGCCACCAGTGATGAGGGGGGGCCCTTCAATGAGCAGTTCTTC
-	many	15	TRBJ1-3	TRBV4-1	CASSPSPAGRNTIYF	TGCGCCAGCAGTCCCTCCCCGGCAGGGAGAAACACCATATATTTT
-	many	16	TRBJ1-5	TRBV12-3/TRBV12-4	CASSPMGRGGNQPQHF	TGTGCCAGCAGTCCCATGGGCAGGGGAGGTAATCAGCCCCAGCATTTT
-	few	15	TRBJ2-7	TRBV30	CAWSADRSFGYEQYF	TGTGCCTGGAGTGCAGACAGGAGTTTCGGATACGAGCAGTACTTC
-	many	12	TRBJ2-1	TRBV6-5	CASSRVPPEQFF	TGTGCCAGCAGTCGCGTCCCCCCAGAGCAGTTCTTC
-	few	15	TRBJ2-7	TRBV30	CAWSVGGVLSYEQYF	TGTGCCTGGAGTGTAGGAGGGGTTTTAAGCTACGAGCAGTACTTC
TRBD1	many	17	TRBJ2-5	TRBV28	CASSRLTGTGKAETQYF	TGTGCCAGCAGTCGTCTAACCGGGACAGGGAAAGCAGAGACCCAGTACTTC
-	many	13	TRBJ1-1	TRBV6-6	CASSYPSGTEAFF	TGTGCCAGCAGTTACCCATCCGGCACTGAAGCTTTCTTT
-	-	14	TRBJ2-2	TRBV4-3	CASRWGKDTGELFF	TGCGCCAGCAGGTGGGGCAAGGACACCGGGGAGCTGTTTTTT
-	-	11	TRBJ1-2	TRBV30	CAWSVQFGYTF	TGTGCCTGGAGTGTACAGTTCGGCTACACCTTC
TRBD2	few	19	TRBJ2-2	TRBV24-1	CATSDFLAGSGGNTGELFF	TGTGCCACCAGTGATTTTTTAGCAGGCAGCGGGGGGAACACCGGGGAGCTGTTTTTT
-	many	14	TRBJ2-7	TRBV19	CASSRTHGPYEQYF	TGTGCCAGTAGCCGGACTCACGGTCCCTACGAGCAGTACTTC
-	many	14	TRBJ2-7	TRBV10-3	CAITEGGLVGEQYF	TGTGCCATCACGGAGGGGGGGCTGGTAGGGGAGCAGTACTTC
TRBD1	many	13	TRBJ2-1	TRBV4-3	CASSPYRGNEQFF	TGCGCCAGCAGCCCGTACAGGGGTAATGAGCAGTTCTTC
TRBD2	-	18	TRBJ2-3	TRBV29-1	CSVEDIAGGPLWADTQYF	TGCAGCGTTGAAGATATAGCGGGGGGGCCACTATGGGCAGATACGCAGTATTTT
-	many	12	TRBJ1-6	TRBV5-6	CASSLLLSPLHF	TGTGCCAGCAGCTTGTTGCTATCACCCCTCCACTTT
-	few	13	TRBJ2-7	TRBV7-9	CASSFSGGNEQYF	TGTGCCAGCAGCTTTTCTGGGGGCAACGAGCAGTACTTC
-	few	13	TRBJ2-5	TRBV6-5	CASSYTGFETQYF	TGTGCCAGCAGTTACACAGGGTTTGAGACCCAGTACTTC
-	many	13	TRBJ2-7	TRBV6-2/TRBV6-3	CATSQRGVPGGYF	TGTGCCACCTCCCAGAGAGGTGTTCCGGGTGGGTACTTC
-	many	15	TRBJ1-6	TRBV12-3/TRBV12-4	CASSLGTASRSPLHF	TGTGCCAGCAGTTTAGGGACAGCCTCTCGCTCACCCCTCCACTTT
-	many	15	TRBJ1-1	TRBV4-1	CASSQATGVNTEAFF	TGCGCCAGCAGCCAAGCGACAGGAGTGAACACTGAAGCTTTCTTT
TRBD1	many	16	TRBJ1-3	TRBV19	CASTSPTGRSENTIYF	TGTGCCAGTACTTCACCGACAGGGAGATCCGAAAACACCATATATTTT
-	many	14	TRBJ1-3	TRBV6-5	CASKLGLSGNTIYF	TGTGCCAGCAAGTTAGGGTTGTCGGGAAACACCATATATTTT